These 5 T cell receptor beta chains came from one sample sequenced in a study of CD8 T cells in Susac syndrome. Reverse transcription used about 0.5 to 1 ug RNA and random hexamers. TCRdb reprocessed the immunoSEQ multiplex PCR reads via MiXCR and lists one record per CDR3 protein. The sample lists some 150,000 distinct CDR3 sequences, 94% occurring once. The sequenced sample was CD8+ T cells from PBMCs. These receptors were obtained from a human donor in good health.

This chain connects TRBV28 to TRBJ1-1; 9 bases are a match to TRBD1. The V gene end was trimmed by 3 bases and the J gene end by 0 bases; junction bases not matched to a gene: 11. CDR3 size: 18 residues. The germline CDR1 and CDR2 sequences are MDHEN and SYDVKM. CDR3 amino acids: CASSFDLGTGFLNTEAFF. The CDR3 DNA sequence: TGTGCCAGCAGTTTTGATTTAGGGACAGGGTTTCTGAACACTGAAGCTTTCTTT.

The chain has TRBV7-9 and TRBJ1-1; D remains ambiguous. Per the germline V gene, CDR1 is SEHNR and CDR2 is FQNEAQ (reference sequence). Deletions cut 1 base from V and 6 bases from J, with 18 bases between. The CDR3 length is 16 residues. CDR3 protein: CASSLGGMGSGAEAFF. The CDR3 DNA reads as TGTGCCAGCAGCTTAGGCGGGATGGGGTCTGGGGCTGAAGCTTTCTTT.

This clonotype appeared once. The CDR3 DNA reads TGCAGTGCTAGAAACTGGGAGGCGATGAACACTGAAGCTTTCTTT. Protein sequence: CSARNWEAMNTEAFF. V gene TRBV20-1 combines with J gene TRBJ1-1; D gene ambiguous. The CDR3 runs 15 residues. The V and J ends lost 2 bases and 0 bases respectively, with 13 bases between them. The germline V gene encodes CDR1 DFQATT and CDR2 SNEGSKA (reference sequence).

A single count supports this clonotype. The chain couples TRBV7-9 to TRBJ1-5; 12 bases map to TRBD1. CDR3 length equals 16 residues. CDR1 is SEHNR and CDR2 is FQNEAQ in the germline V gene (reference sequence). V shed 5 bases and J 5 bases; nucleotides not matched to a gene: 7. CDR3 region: CASSAAGTGGYQPQHF. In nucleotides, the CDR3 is TGTGCCAGCAGCGCCGCCGGGACAGGGGGCTATCAGCCCCAGCATTTT.

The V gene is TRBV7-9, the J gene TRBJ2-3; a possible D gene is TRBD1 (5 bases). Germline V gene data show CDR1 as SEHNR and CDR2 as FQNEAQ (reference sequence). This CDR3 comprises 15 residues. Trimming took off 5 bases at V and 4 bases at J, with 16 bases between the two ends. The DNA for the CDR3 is TGTGCCAGCAGCCCAACCCCAGGGTCCGCAGATACGCAGTATTTT. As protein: CASSPTPGSADTQYF.